These T cell receptor beta chains were read from a single sample in a study of T cells in Graves' hyperthyroidism and ophthalmopathy. MiXCR was run by TCRdb on the multiplex PCR reads, yielding one entry per CDR3 protein. The sample records about 480,000 distinct CDR3 sequences, roughly an eighth being singletons. The sample was blood. These receptors were collected from a woman aged 18-35 years with Graves' hyperthyroidism. Each CDR3 is given with its conserved first and last residue. A D gene is named only where the DNA matches it firmly. Size values are once, few and many counts, or a class for expanded clones, and some rows have none.

CDR3 DNA: TGTGCCAGCAGCCACGGGGGGGCCTATGGCTACACCTTC; CDR3 protein: CASSHGGAYGYTF; V gene: TRBV14; D gene: NA; clone size: NA; J gene: TRBJ1-2
CDR3 DNA: TGTGCCAGCTCACCAGCAGGGCTGAGTAGCAATCAGCCCCAGCATTTT; CDR3 protein: CASSPAGLSSNQPQHF; V gene: TRBV18; D gene: NA; clone size: NA; J gene: TRBJ1-5
CDR3 DNA: TGTGCCAGCAGTTTTCGGAGGGGGTGGGACACTGAAGCTTTCTTT; CDR3 protein: CASSFRRGWDTEAFF; V gene: TRBV27; D gene: NA; clone size: many; J gene: TRBJ1-1
CDR3 DNA: TGTGCCAGTAGTACCCGGACAGGGTCATTCGGCGAGCAGTACTTC; CDR3 protein: CASSTRTGSFGEQYF; V gene: TRBV19; D gene: TRBD1; clone size: NA; J gene: TRBJ2-7
CDR3 DNA: TGCGCCAGCAGCCTGGATGTGCGTAACACCGGGGAGCTGTTTTTT; CDR3 protein: CASSLDVRNTGELFF; V gene: TRBV5-1; D gene: NA; clone size: many; J gene: TRBJ2-2
CDR3 DNA: TGTGCCAGCAGTCCCACCTCAGTTTACGAGCAGTACTTC; CDR3 protein: CASSPTSVYEQYF; V gene: TRBV28; D gene: NA; clone size: NA; J gene: TRBJ2-7
CDR3 DNA: TGTGCCACCGGGACAGGGGTGGGCTATGGCTACACCTTC; CDR3 protein: CATGTGVGYGYTF; V gene: TRBV15; D gene: TRBD1; clone size: few; J gene: TRBJ1-2
CDR3 DNA: TGTGCCAGCAGCCTCACCCTGGGCGGCAGCTATGGCTACACCTTC; CDR3 protein: CASSLTLGGSYGYTF; V gene: TRBV14; D gene: NA; clone size: few; J gene: TRBJ1-2
CDR3 DNA: TGCAGCGTTGAACCGGGACAGGGGACCCACGAGCAGTACTTC; CDR3 protein: CSVEPGQGTHEQYF; V gene: TRBV29-1; D gene: TRBD1; clone size: NA; J gene: TRBJ2-7
CDR3 DNA: TGTGCCAGCAGGGACCCAGTGAACACTGAAGCTTTCTTT; CDR3 protein: CASRDPVNTEAFF; V gene: TRBV7-9; D gene: NA; clone size: few; J gene: TRBJ1-1
CDR3 DNA: TGTGCCAGCAGCCAACGCGGGTTAGGTAATGAGCAGTTCTTC; CDR3 protein: CASSQRGLGNEQFF; V gene: TRBV3-1; D gene: NA; clone size: many; J gene: TRBJ2-1
CDR3 DNA: TGTGCCAGCAGCTTCGGACCACGGGTGCAGTTCTTC; CDR3 protein: CASSFGPRVQFF; V gene: TRBV11-2; D gene: NA; clone size: many; J gene: TRBJ2-1
CDR3 DNA: TGTGCCAGCAGTTTTGCGGCTAGCCAAGATACGCAGTATTTT; CDR3 protein: CASSFAASQDTQYF; V gene: TRBV28; D gene: NA; clone size: many; J gene: TRBJ2-3
CDR3 DNA: TGTGCCAGCAGTTACGGGACAGGTCGACTGTTTTTT; CDR3 protein: CASSYGTGRLFF; V gene: TRBV6-2/TRBV6-3; D gene: TRBD1; clone size: few; J gene: TRBJ1-4
CDR3 DNA: TGCAGTGCTAGAGATGCCCCAAGAAGTAGCGGGAGAGGCGATGAGCAGTTCTTC; CDR3 protein: CSARDAPRSSGRGDEQFF; V gene: TRBV20-1; D gene: TRBD2; clone size: few; J gene: TRBJ2-1
CDR3 DNA: TGTGCCAGCAGGCCGACCGGGACAGCTAAAGAGACCCAGTACTTC; CDR3 protein: CASRPTGTAKETQYF; V gene: TRBV12-3/TRBV12-4; D gene: TRBD1; clone size: many; J gene: TRBJ2-5
CDR3 DNA: TGTGCCAGTAAGAGGAGGGGGACTGAAGCTTTCTTT; CDR3 protein: CASKRRGTEAFF; V gene: TRBV19; D gene: NA; clone size: few; J gene: TRBJ1-1
CDR3 DNA: TGTGCCAGCAGCTCCGCAGGGTTTGAGTACAATGAGCAGTTCTTC; CDR3 protein: CASSSAGFEYNEQFF; V gene: TRBV7-3; D gene: NA; clone size: few; J gene: TRBJ2-1
CDR3 DNA: TGTGCCAGCAGCGGTCCCGGGACAGGGGAGTACACCATATATTTT; CDR3 protein: CASSGPGTGEYTIYF; V gene: TRBV7-9; D gene: TRBD1; clone size: many; J gene: TRBJ1-3
CDR3 DNA: TGTGCCAGCAGTTCTCTGGCGGGGGGGACCTACAATGAGCAGTTCTTC; CDR3 protein: CASSSLAGGTYNEQFF; V gene: TRBV12-3/TRBV12-4; D gene: TRBD2; clone size: many; J gene: TRBJ2-1
CDR3 DNA: TGTGCCAGCAGCCGGGGTCGGGGACGTCGGCTCGAGCAGTACTTC; CDR3 protein: CASSRGRGRRLEQYF; V gene: TRBV7-9; D gene: NA; clone size: NA; J gene: TRBJ2-7
CDR3 DNA: TGTGCCAGCTCACCGGGACAAAGTATGAACACTGATGCTTTCTTT; CDR3 protein: CASSPGQSMNTDAFF; V gene: TRBV18; D gene: NA; clone size: NA; J gene: TRBJ1-1
CDR3 DNA: TGTGCCACACCAGGGAGGAACACTGAAGCTTTCTTT; CDR3 protein: CATPGRNTEAFF; V gene: TRBV2; D gene: NA; clone size: many; J gene: TRBJ1-1
CDR3 DNA: TGTGCCAGCAGCCAAGTGGGAGAGACCCAGTACTTC; CDR3 protein: CASSQVGETQYF; V gene: TRBV3-1; D gene: NA; clone size: many; J gene: TRBJ2-5
CDR3 DNA: TGTGCCAGTACCCAGAGTTCCGGAAACACCATATATTTT; CDR3 protein: CASTQSSGNTIYF; V gene: TRBV19; D gene: NA; clone size: NA; J gene: TRBJ1-3
CDR3 DNA: TGTGCCTGGAATCCGGGACTAGCGACGACAGATACGCAGTATTTT; CDR3 protein: CAWNPGLATTDTQYF; V gene: TRBV30; D gene: TRBD2; clone size: many; J gene: TRBJ2-3
CDR3 DNA: TGCGCCAGCAGCTGGAGTGCAGATACGCAGTATTTT; CDR3 protein: CASSWSADTQYF; V gene: TRBV5-1; D gene: NA; clone size: many; J gene: TRBJ2-3
CDR3 DNA: TGTGCCAGTAGTTTGACAGGGGTCAGCCCCGGGGAGCTGTTTTTT; CDR3 protein: CASSLTGVSPGELFF; V gene: TRBV19; D gene: TRBD1; clone size: few; J gene: TRBJ2-2
CDR3 DNA: TGTGCCACCAGTGATCCAACGGCCTACAACTATGGCTACACCTTC; CDR3 protein: CATSDPTAYNYGYTF; V gene: TRBV24-1; D gene: NA; clone size: many; J gene: TRBJ1-2
CDR3 DNA: TGTGCCAGCAGCGTTGGTTCAGGGGGCGTTACGGACACTGAAGCTTTCTTT; CDR3 protein: CASSVGSGGVTDTEAFF; V gene: TRBV9; D gene: TRBD1; clone size: many; J gene: TRBJ1-1
CDR3 DNA: TGCAGCGTAAGAACAGCTGAAGCTTTCTTT; CDR3 protein: CSVRTAEAFF; V gene: TRBV29-1; D gene: NA; clone size: few; J gene: TRBJ1-1
CDR3 DNA: TGTGCCAGTAGAACGACAGGGGGGGATGAAAAACTGTTTTTT; CDR3 protein: CASRTTGGDEKLFF; V gene: TRBV19; D gene: TRBD1; clone size: few; J gene: TRBJ1-4
CDR3 DNA: TGCAGTGCGCTAGGAGCGGGGGGCGGGTTTGGCTACACCTTC; CDR3 protein: CSALGAGGGFGYTF; V gene: TRBV20-1; D gene: NA; clone size: NA; J gene: TRBJ1-2
CDR3 DNA: TGTGCCAGCAGTCCGATCAGGGGCAACACCGGGGAGCTGTTTTTT; CDR3 protein: CASSPIRGNTGELFF; V gene: TRBV2; D gene: NA; clone size: NA; J gene: TRBJ2-2
CDR3 DNA: TGTGCTAGTGGGAAGACAGACCAAGAGACCCAGTACTTC; CDR3 protein: CASGKTDQETQYF; V gene: TRBV12-5; D gene: NA; clone size: many; J gene: TRBJ2-5
CDR3 DNA: TGCAGCGTGGGGGGGGACAGCAGCTACTATGGCTACACCTTC; CDR3 protein: CSVGGDSSYYGYTF; V gene: TRBV29-1; D gene: TRBD1; clone size: NA; J gene: TRBJ1-2
CDR3 DNA: TGTGCCAGCAGCGTGGAGGGGGGCGATCAGCCCCAGCATTTT; CDR3 protein: CASSVEGGDQPQHF; V gene: TRBV7-2; D gene: NA; clone size: many; J gene: TRBJ1-5
CDR3 DNA: TGTGCCAGCAGCTTATTGGGGGGTAGAAGGCACTATGGCTACACCTTC; CDR3 protein: CASSLLGGRRHYGYTF; V gene: TRBV7-8; D gene: NA; clone size: many; J gene: TRBJ1-2
CDR3 DNA: TGTGCCAGCAGCTTCCTCTCCGGGACTAGCCAGACCCATGAGCAGTTCTTC; CDR3 protein: CASSFLSGTSQTHEQFF; V gene: TRBV9; D gene: TRBD2; clone size: many; J gene: TRBJ2-1
CDR3 DNA: TGTGCCAGCTCAACCGGACAGAATGAAGCTTTCTTT; CDR3 protein: CASSTGQNEAFF; V gene: TRBV18; D gene: NA; clone size: many; J gene: TRBJ1-1
CDR3 DNA: TGCGCCAGCAACAACGGGGGGGGTAACTATGGCTACACCTTC; CDR3 protein: CASNNGGGNYGYTF; V gene: TRBV5-1; D gene: NA; clone size: many; J gene: TRBJ1-2
CDR3 DNA: TGTGCCAGCCACAGGGGTGGTATCGGCTACACCTTC; CDR3 protein: CASHRGGIGYTF; V gene: TRBV25-1; D gene: TRBD1; clone size: NA; J gene: TRBJ1-2
CDR3 DNA: TGTGCCAGCAGTGCCTCTAGCGGGGTCTCCTACAATGAGCAGTTCTTC; CDR3 protein: CASSASSGVSYNEQFF; V gene: TRBV7-9; D gene: TRBD2; clone size: NA; J gene: TRBJ2-1
CDR3 DNA: TGTGCCAGCAGCCAAGATCACCGTAAGGGTGGGACCCAGTACTTC; CDR3 protein: CASSQDHRKGGTQYF; V gene: TRBV4-2; D gene: NA; clone size: NA; J gene: TRBJ2-5
CDR3 DNA: TGTGCCAGCAGTACAAAGGGACAGGGGGCTGGCGAGCAGTACTTC; CDR3 protein: CASSTKGQGAGEQYF; V gene: TRBV28; D gene: TRBD1; clone size: many; J gene: TRBJ2-7
CDR3 DNA: TGTGCCAGCAGCTTAGATGAAGGACAGGGCTACGAGCAGTACTTC; CDR3 protein: CASSLDEGQGYEQYF; V gene: TRBV7-8; D gene: TRBD1; clone size: few; J gene: TRBJ2-7
CDR3 DNA: TGTGCCAGCAGCCAAGTACAGGACGGAGGAGACTATGGCTACACCTTC; CDR3 protein: CASSQVQDGGDYGYTF; V gene: TRBV4-2; D gene: NA; clone size: NA; J gene: TRBJ1-2
CDR3 DNA: TGTGCCAGCAGTTCCAGCGGGAAGGGCTCCTACAATGAGCAGTTCTTC; CDR3 protein: CASSSSGKGSYNEQFF; V gene: TRBV6-5; D gene: TRBD2; clone size: NA; J gene: TRBJ2-1
CDR3 DNA: TGTGCCAGCACCTTCGGACTCGCCAAGGATGAGCAGTTCTTC; CDR3 protein: CASTFGLAKDEQFF; V gene: TRBV2; D gene: NA; clone size: many; J gene: TRBJ2-1
CDR3 DNA: TGTGCCAGCAGCCCAACATACCGGGGCATCCCATCTGGGGCCAACGTCCTGACTTTC; CDR3 protein: CASSPTYRGIPSGANVLTF; V gene: TRBV5-6; D gene: NA; clone size: many; J gene: TRBJ2-6
CDR3 DNA: TGTGCCAGCAGCTTATTGGGGGAAAACAATGAGCAGTTCTTC; CDR3 protein: CASSLLGENNEQFF; V gene: TRBV13; D gene: NA; clone size: NA; J gene: TRBJ2-1
CDR3 DNA: TGTGCCAGCAGCCCACCGGGACAGTTAACAGATACGCAGTATTTT; CDR3 protein: CASSPPGQLTDTQYF; V gene: TRBV3-1; D gene: TRBD1; clone size: many; J gene: TRBJ2-3